This T cell receptor (beta chain) comes out of a study of T cell repertoires in cytomegalovirus infection. Study as a whole: Newly reported HLA-C-restricted and thoroughly characterized HLA-B-restricted CMV epitopes were employed.

In TCRdb, the reads were re-called with MiXCR into one record per CDR3 protein. The table includes 680,000 or so distinct CDR3 sequences, around 32% detected once. V shed 4 bases and J shed 7 bases, with 23 bases lying between them. Germline loops: CDR1 SGHNT, CDR2 YYREEE (reference sequence). The CDR3 sequence is 17 residues long. Study-level findings and limits: Pooled public TCR beta family frequency picked out CMV carriers with the relevant HLA. HLA-C-restricted CMV-specific TCR beta clonotypes were dominant in the ex vivo response.

This clonotype was observed a few times. Its antigen is currently unknown. The sequence was collected from a human donor in good health (CMV status not recorded). Some clones in this sample may be carry-over from other donors' samples. This material consisted of cultured PBMCs, taken from culture after CMV antigen stimulation. V is TRBV5-4 and J is TRBJ1-4; D uncertain. The CDR3 spells CASSADPAEIAREKLFF. DNA of the CDR3: TGTGCCAGCAGCGCGGACCCCGCCGAGATCGCTCGTGAAAAACTGTTTTTT.